This T cell receptor (beta chain) was profiled in a study of read filtering for tumor transcriptome and immune sequencing. Across the study: Patients were approximately 18 male and about 15 female, mean age about 65 years, range about 45 to 85.

At least ten counts were recorded for this clonotype. V was shortened by 0 bases and J by 5 bases, with 11 bases between the two germline ends. From germline, CDR1 is SGHRS and CDR2 YFSETQ. The CDR3 is made up of 14 amino acids. Bone marrow was sampled from every patient at the time of active disease. Molecular barcoded adaptors covering alpha/delta and beta/gamma chains were used on roughly 400 ng RNA. One entry per CDR3 protein results from TCRdb running MiXCR on the reads. Seen here are 75,000 to 95,000 distinct CDR3 sequences, 20% to 25% observed once, and the top ten hold approximately 10%. The chain joins TRBV5-1 to TRBJ2-5; D is perhaps TRBD1 or TRBD2 (5 bases each). Sequenced sample: a population of CD138-negative cells sorted from bone marrow. This receptor was obtained from a donor at least 40 years old with multiple myeloma. CDR3 nucleotides: TGCGCCAGCAGCTTGGCCGTGGGGGTTGAGACCCAGTACTTC. It codes for CASSLAVGVETQYF.